This TCR beta chain emerged from a study of cytomegalovirus exposure and HLA in healthy donors. Background on the study: Of all 400 or so donors who were genotyped, roughly 81% belonged to the Caucasian-associated ancestry cluster. Broader study findings: An analysis that was carried out later associated 17,000 or so TCR beta sequences with HLA alleles at 0.05 false discovery rate.

The CDR3 covers 17 residues. V lost 5 bases to trimming and J lost 6 bases; unmatched junction nucleotides: 16. The germline gives CDR1 LNHDA, CDR2 SQIVND (reference sequence). Use of 60 Vbeta and 13 Jbeta primers characterized the PCR. This table comes from immunoSEQ multiplex PCR, and its TCRdb copy is limited to in-frame clones, with some not included. This table holds about 89,000 clones, 85% found once. This clone was seen more than once but under ten times. No antigen is known for it. This receptor was obtained from a middle-aged man in good health and CMV-seropositive. This chain uses TRBV19 with TRBJ2-4; 7 bases match TRBD2. Sequences were obtained from PBMCs. This CDR3 is CASSVGGSGGEGNIQYF. The CDR3 coding sequence is TGTGCCAGTAGTGTGGGGGGGTCGGGCGGGGAAGGAAACATTCAGTACTTC.